This T cell receptor (beta chain) came from a study of shared clonotypes between healthy human individuals. Study context: Three CD4 naive, three CD4 memory, two CD8 naive and one CD8 memory plate were used per donor.

This clone appeared once. The assay ran at deep level. TCRdb's copy holds only in-frame clones and misses some; the assay was immunoSEQ multiplex PCR. The sample lists millions of clones, more than 85% occurring once. Terminally differentiated effector memory CD45RA+ cells were excluded from the naive CD8 cells, which were CD45RO-negative and positively selected for CCR7. The study enrolled healthy HIV-negative adults without recent acute infections or vaccinations as donors. Donors were Caucasian adults residing in Nashville, Tennessee, USA. Trimming at V came to 5 bases and at J to 4 bases, leaving 4 bases not matched to a gene. The CDR3 loop spans 14 amino acids. Germline CDR1 and CDR2: SGHVS and FQNEAQ.

The chain has TRBV7-8 and TRBJ1-5; 8 positions agree with TRBD1. The sequenced material came from naive CD8+ T cells from PBMCs. This sequence originates from a man aged 18 to 29 in good health. Some clones in this sample may be carry-over from other donors' samples. CDR3 coding DNA: TGTGCCAGCAGCGGGGACAGGAAGAATCAGCCCCAGCATTTT. Translation gives CASSGDRKNQPQHF.